These T cell receptor beta chains were read from a single sample in a study of blood T cell repertoires in COVID-19. Assay: immunoSEQ multiplex PCR; the TCRdb copy retains only in-frame clones and omits some. The sample contains roughly 84,000 clones, 75% to 90% of which appear only once. Sequencing was done on a sample of peripheral blood. The receptors come from a woman between 40 and 55 years old with active or convalescent COVID-19. Both conserved end residues are trimmed from each CDR3. Each record gives: clone size, J gene, V gene, CDR3 protein. The size entry is marked missing in some rows and otherwise reads once, few, many or a size class.

>few|TRBJ1-5|TRBV6-5
ASKWPPQH
>NA|TRBJ2-7|TRBV6-5
ASSRTGDYEQY
>NA|TRBJ2-5|TRBV28
ASRPFKSGSAIQETQY
>NA|TRBJ2-7|TRBV28
ASRPTGEGYEQY
>once|TRBJ2-5|TRBV14
ASSPLTSGQETQY
>NA|TRBJ2-7|TRBV18
ASSTGVSGPYEQY
>NA|TRBJ2-7|TRBV6-2/TRBV6-3
ASSLTRLYEQY
>NA|TRBJ1-2|TRBV19
ASSRQGRNYGYT
>once|TRBJ2-7|TRBV10-3
AIHGAGGLGEQY
>NA|TRBJ1-4|TRBV7-9
ASSLAGTGATNEKLF
>NA|TRBJ2-7|TRBV7-2
ASSLDTGTPRYEQY
>NA|TRBJ1-2|TRBV15
ATSRDGLSGYT
>NA|TRBJ1-4|TRBV6-1
ASSERGRVEKLF
>NA|TRBJ2-7|TRBV7-6
ASSSTTGLGSYEQY
>once|TRBJ2-3|TRBV6-5
ASTHPEAGATQY
>once|TRBJ2-3|TRBV29-1
SAENPDTTDTQY
>NA|TRBJ1-6|TRBV7-8
ASSPDRGSDSPLH
>NA|TRBJ1-6|TRBV7-2
ASSPEYGSPLH
>NA|TRBJ2-7|TRBV11-3
ASSLGGGYGLAYEQY
>NA|TRBJ2-2|TRBV28
ASSWTGGTGELF
>NA|TRBJ2-4|TRBV3-1/TRBV3-2
ASSQGGVGNIQY
>NA|TRBJ2-1|TRBV7-6
ASSQDANSYNEQF
>NA|TRBJ2-5|TRBV2
ASRDPGTALQETQY
>NA|TRBJ1-4|TRBV30
AWSGGQGAEKLF
>NA|TRBJ2-3|TRBV11-3
ASSLEGSRGDTQY
>NA|TRBJ2-5|TRBV30
AWSALGTGGETQY
>NA|TRBJ2-5|TRBV24-1
ATSDQNRVGETQY
>NA|TRBJ1-2|TRBV5-8
ASRGIPTGGGYT
>NA|TRBJ1-1|TRBV5-1
ASSHGQIFSEAF
>NA|TRBJ2-3|TRBV5-4
ASSLDGGSTDTQY
>few|TRBJ2-5|TRBV18
ASSQTGGIQETQY
>NA|TRBJ2-3|TRBV7-3
ASSPWGTSPTDTQY
>NA|TRBJ2-5|TRBV7-2
ASSPWASEETQY
>NA|TRBJ1-6|TRBV11-2
ASTEQGRSPLH
>NA|TRBJ2-7|TRBV5-6
ASSFSGSSYEQY
>NA|TRBJ1-1|TRBV7-9
ASSPSGVGAPEAF
>NA|TRBJ2-7|TRBV5-1
ASSLTGQGSYEQY
>NA|TRBJ1-2|TRBV28
ASSTDTYYGYT
>NA|TRBJ1-3|TRBV6-2/TRBV6-3
ASSYPDSGNTIY
>NA|TRBJ2-5|TRBV5-1
ASSLGEETQY
>NA|TRBJ1-1|TRBV6-5
ASRSGTGLYTEAF
>NA|TRBJ1-1|TRBV10-3
AINSRNTEAF
>NA|TRBJ2-5|TRBV5-1
ASSPLTGTQETQY
>NA|TRBJ1-2|TRBV6-1
ASSDGPANYGYT
>NA|TRBJ1-3|TRBV7-2
ASSLVGGTGNTIY
>NA|TRBJ2-4|TRBV28
ASSFNGGVGNIQY